This T cell receptor beta chain was profiled in a study of Ad26.COV2.S vaccination and SARS-CoV-2 variants. Study-wide background: A COV1001 Ad26.COV2.S trial-arm participant provided the sample. Participants got Ad26.COV2.S intramuscularly, once or twice 56 days apart.

Sequencing used immunoSEQ multiplex PCR; TCRdb keeps in-frame clones, though not all of them. Of about 480,000 clones in the sample, around 88% were seen once. Stated treatment: 15 to 20 received Ad26.COV2.S at low or high dose, single or two shots; roughly five received placebo; per-sample allocation not given. Samples were taken on day 63 after the first vaccine or placebo injection. The administered vaccine (an Ad26 vector) expressed Wuhan-strain SARS-CoV-2 spike. J was trimmed by 4 bases and V by 5 bases; bases with no gene match: 5. Germline V gives CDR1 MNHEY, CDR2 SVGEGT. This CDR3 comprises 16 residues.

This sequence originates from a person between 18 and 60 years old who received the Ad26.COV2.S COVID-19 vaccine or a placebo. Sequencing was performed on peripheral blood, taken in a trial of Ad26.COV2.S vaccine versus placebo. The chain links TRBV6-2 or TRBV6-3 to TRBJ2-5; 15 bases are a match to TRBD2. The CDR3 DNA is TGTGCCAGCAGTCCCTGGGGACTAGCGGGAGGAGAGACCCAGTACTTC. Amino acid sequence: CASSPWGLAGGETQYF.